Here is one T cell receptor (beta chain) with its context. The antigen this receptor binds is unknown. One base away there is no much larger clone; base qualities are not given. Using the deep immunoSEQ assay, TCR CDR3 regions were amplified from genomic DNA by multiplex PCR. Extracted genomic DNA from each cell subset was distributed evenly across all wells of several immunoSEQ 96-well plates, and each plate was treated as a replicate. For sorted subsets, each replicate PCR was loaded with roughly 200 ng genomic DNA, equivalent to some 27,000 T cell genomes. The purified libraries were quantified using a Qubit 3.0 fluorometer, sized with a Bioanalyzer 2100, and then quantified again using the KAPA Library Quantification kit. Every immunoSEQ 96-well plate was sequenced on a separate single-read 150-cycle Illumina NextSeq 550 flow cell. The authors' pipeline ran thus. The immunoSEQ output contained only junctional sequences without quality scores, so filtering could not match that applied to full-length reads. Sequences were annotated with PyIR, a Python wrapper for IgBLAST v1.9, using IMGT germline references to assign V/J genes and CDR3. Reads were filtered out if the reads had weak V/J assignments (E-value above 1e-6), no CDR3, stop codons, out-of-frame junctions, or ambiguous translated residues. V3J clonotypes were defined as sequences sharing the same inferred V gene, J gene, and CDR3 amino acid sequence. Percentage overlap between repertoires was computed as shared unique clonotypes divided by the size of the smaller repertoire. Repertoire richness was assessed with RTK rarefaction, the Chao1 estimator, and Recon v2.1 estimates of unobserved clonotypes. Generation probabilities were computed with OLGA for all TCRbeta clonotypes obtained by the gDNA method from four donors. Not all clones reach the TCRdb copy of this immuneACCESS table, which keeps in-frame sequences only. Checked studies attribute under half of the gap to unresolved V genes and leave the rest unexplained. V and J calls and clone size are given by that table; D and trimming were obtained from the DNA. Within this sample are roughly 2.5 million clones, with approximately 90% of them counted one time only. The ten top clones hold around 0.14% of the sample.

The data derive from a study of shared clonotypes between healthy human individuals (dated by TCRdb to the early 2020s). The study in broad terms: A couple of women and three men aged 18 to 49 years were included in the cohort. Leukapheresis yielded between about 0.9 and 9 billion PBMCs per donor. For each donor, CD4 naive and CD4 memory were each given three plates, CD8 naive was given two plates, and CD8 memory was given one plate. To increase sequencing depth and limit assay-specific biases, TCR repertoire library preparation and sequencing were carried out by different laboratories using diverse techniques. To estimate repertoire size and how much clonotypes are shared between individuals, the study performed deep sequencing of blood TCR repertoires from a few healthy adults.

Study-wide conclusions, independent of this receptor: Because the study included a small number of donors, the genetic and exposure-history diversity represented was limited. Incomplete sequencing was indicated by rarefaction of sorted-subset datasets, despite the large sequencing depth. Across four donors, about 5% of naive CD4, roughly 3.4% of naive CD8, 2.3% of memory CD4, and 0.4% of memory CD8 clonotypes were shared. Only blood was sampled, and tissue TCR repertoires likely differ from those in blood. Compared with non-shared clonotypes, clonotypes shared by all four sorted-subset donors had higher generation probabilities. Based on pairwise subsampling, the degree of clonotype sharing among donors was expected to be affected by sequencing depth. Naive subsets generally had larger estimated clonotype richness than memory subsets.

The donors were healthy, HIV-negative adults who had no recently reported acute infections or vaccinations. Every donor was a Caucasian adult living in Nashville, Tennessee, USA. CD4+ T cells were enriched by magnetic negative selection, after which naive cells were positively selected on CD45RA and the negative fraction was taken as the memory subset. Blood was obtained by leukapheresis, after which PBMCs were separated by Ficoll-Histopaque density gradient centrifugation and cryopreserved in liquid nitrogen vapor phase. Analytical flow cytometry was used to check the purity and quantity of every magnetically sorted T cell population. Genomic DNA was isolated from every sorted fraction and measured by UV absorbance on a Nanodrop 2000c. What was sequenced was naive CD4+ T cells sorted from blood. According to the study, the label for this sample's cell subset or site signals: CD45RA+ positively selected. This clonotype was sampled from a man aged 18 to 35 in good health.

DNA sequence: TGTGCCAGCAGTAGGTGGGGGGAATATGGCTACACCTTC. This translates into CASSRWGEYGYTF. The chain couples TRBV6-5 to TRBJ1-2; the D gene is perhaps TRBD1, from 5 matching bases. The germline V gene yields MNHEY for CDR1 and SVGAGI for CDR2. The junction carries 12 bases between V and J, which are trimmed by 5 bases and 5 bases respectively. From the cysteine through the phenylalanine, the CDR3 covers 13 amino acids. The kept DNA is CDR3 alone, 39 bases in frame from the first base.